Described below is a single T cell receptor beta chain sequence and its context. Its antigen is not known. The data are from a study of T cell responses to AZD1222 COVID-19 vaccine. Turning to the study itself: Researchers grouped second doses given at about 4 or about 12 weeks into one pool.

Germline CDR1 reads LGHNA; CDR2 reads YSLEER. The CDR3 is 19 amino acids. V shed 0 bases and J shed 4 bases, with 24 bases lying between them. Using immunoSEQ multiplex PCR, the repertoire was profiled, and TCRdb retains in-frame clones only, with some absent. This sample has 90,000 to 120,000 clones; around 94% occur once, and the top ten carry approximately 2.2%. The study, taken as a whole, reports: A mostly white British donor set with more females was recruited, and clonal diversity was possibly underestimated. Unmutated variant regions are reportedly the target of nearly half of TCRs that are spike-specific. Recipients of two AZD1222 doses showed rising Spike-specific TCR breadth and depth.

Sequencing was performed on peripheral blood, taken on day 0 of AZD1222 vaccination. The V call is TRBV4-3, the J call TRBJ1-2, with a weak D call TRBD1 (5 bases). The clonotype originates from an adult in good health. DNA of the CDR3: TGCGCCAGCAGCCAAGATCGGGGGATGGGGTTAAAGGGCCTCTATGGCTACACCTTC. Translated, it gives CASSQDRGMGLKGLYGYTF.